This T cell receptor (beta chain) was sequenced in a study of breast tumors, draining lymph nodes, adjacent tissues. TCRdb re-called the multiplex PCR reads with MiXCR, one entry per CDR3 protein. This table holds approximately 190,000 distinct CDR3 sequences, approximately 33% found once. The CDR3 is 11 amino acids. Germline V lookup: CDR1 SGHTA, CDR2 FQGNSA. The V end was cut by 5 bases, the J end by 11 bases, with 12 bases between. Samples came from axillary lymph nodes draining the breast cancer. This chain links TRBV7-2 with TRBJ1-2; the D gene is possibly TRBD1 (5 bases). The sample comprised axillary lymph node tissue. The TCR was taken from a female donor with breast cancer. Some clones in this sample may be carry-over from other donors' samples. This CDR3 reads CASSPGLGYTF. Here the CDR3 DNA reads TGTGCCAGCAGCCCGGGACTAGGGTACACCTTC.